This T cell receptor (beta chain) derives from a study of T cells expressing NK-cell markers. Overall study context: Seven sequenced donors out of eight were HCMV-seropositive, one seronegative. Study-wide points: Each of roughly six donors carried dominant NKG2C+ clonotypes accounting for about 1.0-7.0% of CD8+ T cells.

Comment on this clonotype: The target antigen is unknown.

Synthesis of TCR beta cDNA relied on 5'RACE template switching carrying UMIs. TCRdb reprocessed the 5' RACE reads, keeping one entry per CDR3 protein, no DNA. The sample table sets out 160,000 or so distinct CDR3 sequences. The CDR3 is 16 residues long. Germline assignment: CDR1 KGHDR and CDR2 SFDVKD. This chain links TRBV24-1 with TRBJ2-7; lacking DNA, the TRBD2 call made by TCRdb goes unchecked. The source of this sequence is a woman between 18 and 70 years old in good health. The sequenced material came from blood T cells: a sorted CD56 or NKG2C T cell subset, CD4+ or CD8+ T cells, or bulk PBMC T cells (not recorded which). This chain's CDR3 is CATSDGQRTPIYEQYF.